This T cell receptor (beta chain) was obtained from a study of blood T cells in healthy people across ages. Combining a sample-barcoded 5' primer with a J-beta primer mix, a second PCR ran for 7 to 11 cycles. TCRdb fed the 5' RACE reads into MiXCR, producing one record per CDR3 protein. This table holds hundreds of thousands of distinct CDR3 sequences, 35% to 40% found once. Germline assignment: CDR1 SGHRS and CDR2 YFSETQ. V was clipped by 4 bases and J by 2 bases, with 19 bases between them. The CDR3 totals 16 residues. Sequencing was done on a sample of blood. The V gene is TRBV5-1, the J gene TRBJ2-7; D might be TRBD1 or TRBD2, each matching 5 bases. The clonotype comes from a man between 18 and 29 years old in good health. The CDR3 sequence is CASSPSAGLGTYEQYF. The CDR3 DNA is TGCGCCAGCAGCCCCTCGGCAGGGCTCGGGACCTACGAGCAGTACTTC.